What follows is one TCR beta chain and its context. Its antigen is not identified. Researchers ran the PCR with 60 Vbeta and 13 Jbeta primers. TCRdb's copy holds only in-frame clones and misses some; the assay was immunoSEQ multiplex PCR. The repertoire holds approximately 170,000 clones, around four fifths seen once, with roughly 9.3% in the top ten. The entry originates in a study of cytomegalovirus exposure and HLA in healthy donors. Overall study: The 95 million to 120 million unique TCR beta sequences, from roughly 170 million T cells, were found by an earlier analysis. Samples from HLA-typed donors yielded about 86 million unique TCRs in an early data release. Study-wide results and limits: Later on, a genetic analysis was performed. It linked a missense variant in DCLRE1C with V- and J-gene trimming of TCR beta. An assumption of roughly uniform sequencing depth across donors underlay the presence/absence analyses.

Looked up from germline, CDR1 is MNHNY and CDR2 is SVGAGI (reference sequence). This CDR3 spans 14 amino acids. The V segment lost 6 bases and the J segment 5 bases; nucleotides outside the gene matches: 9. The chain employs TRBV6-6 and TRBJ1-2; 7 bases map to TRBD1. This receptor was identified in a man aged 18 to 29 in good health and CMV-seropositive. The sequencing input was PBMCs. CDR3 DNA sequence: TGTGCCAGCAGCCCCGGGACAGTTTATTATGGCTACACCTTC. Translated, it gives CASSPGTVYYGYTF.